A single T cell receptor (beta chain) is shown here with its context. Its antigen is unknown. This CDR3 is also generated by other DNA sequences in the sample. The entry originates in a study of cytomegalovirus exposure and HLA in healthy donors. Study-wide background: Around 190 million T cells yielded 120 million or so unique TCR beta sequences, as an earlier analysis found. Membership in the Caucasian-associated ancestry cluster was found for approximately 85% of around 380 genotyped donors. Notes on the study in general: Associated with cytomegalovirus, according to the listing, were 164 TCR beta chains.

V was shortened by 2 bases and J by 4 bases, with 6 bases between the two germline ends. The germline CDR1 and CDR2 sequences are SGHTA and FQGTGA. This CDR3 has 14 residues. Each donor was healthy, and each was a bone marrow donor. 13 Jbeta primers and 60 Vbeta primers were used for the PCR. Sequenced by immunoSEQ multiplex PCR; TCRdb stores in-frame clones only, minus some. The data show around 130,000 clones, 83% seen once. The receptor was derived from a girl aged 2 to 9 in good health and CMV-seronegative. The chain links TRBV7-3 to TRBJ1-6, with D possibly being TRBD1 (5 bases). Sequenced input: PBMCs. The CDR3 coding sequence is TGTGCCAGCAGCTTAGACAGTTATAATTCACCCCTCCACTTT. Translated, it gives CASSLDSYNSPLHF.